Below, 3 T cell receptor beta chains from the same sample are listed, as sequenced in a study of beta chain features in type 1 diabetes. Study-wide results and limits: All four CD4+ subsets from Type 1 diabetes patients carried moderately but significantly shorter TCRB CDR3s.

These receptors are not linked to any known antigen. Every isolated RNA sample was fully reverse transcribed, so sequencing captured expressed TCRB transcripts. Generated by immunoSEQ multiplex PCR, the TCRdb table keeps only in-frame clones and is missing some. The data contain about 160,000 clones, 8.5% to 10% of them seen just once; the ten biggest clones take up roughly 0.7%. The sequencing sample was made of central memory CD4+ T cells from blood. These receptors were collected from a woman younger than 45 with type 1 diabetes.

This clone was observed a few times. This chain uses TRBV9 with TRBJ1-1, with 8 bases that match TRBD1. Trimming cost V 1 base and J 6 bases; bases outside gene matches: 5. The CDR3 is 14 residues long. Per germline, CDR1 SGDLS and CDR2 YYNGEE. The CDR3 here is CASSVMDRVPEAFF. For the CDR3, the DNA is TGTGCCAGCAGCGTAATGGACAGGGTGCCTGAAGCTTTCTTT.

This rearrangement joins TRBV7-3 to TRBJ2-5, with D possibly being TRBD2 (6 bases). CDR3 length: 15 amino acids. V was pared by 1 base and J by 2 bases, with 11 bases between. Germline values: CDR1 SGHTA, CDR2 FQGTGA. The CDR3 reads CASSLNFGGQETQYF. In DNA, the CDR3 is TGTGCCAGCAGCTTAAATTTTGGGGGGCAAGAGACCCAGTACTTC.

The V and J genes are TRBV7-9 and TRBJ1-1; no definite D call. V was cut by 4 bases and J by 10 bases, with 13 bases left in between. This CDR3 comprises 12 residues. Germline loops: CDR1 SEHNR, CDR2 FQNEAQ (reference sequence). CDR3 amino acids: CASSSSGGRAFF. The CDR3 DNA reads TGTGCCAGCAGCTCATCAGGAGGCAGAGCTTTCTTT.